Following are 7 T cell receptor beta chains from one sample sequenced in a study of beta chain features in type 1 diabetes. Of the isolated RNA, all was reverse transcribed, and so the sequenced material was expressed TCRB transcripts. Assay: immunoSEQ multiplex PCR; the TCRdb copy retains only in-frame clones and omits some. The sample contains 300,000 to 350,000 clones, roughly 8% of which appear only once. The sequenced material came from central memory CD4+ T cells from blood. Receptor source: a woman younger than 35 in good health.

This chain connects TRBV5-6 to TRBJ2-1; TRBD1 matches 7 bases. Trimming took 1 base from V and 0 from J; bases not matched to a gene: 4. Germline V gene data show CDR1 as SGHDT and CDR2 as YYEEEE. The CDR3 spans 16 residues. In DNA form, the CDR3 reads TGTGCCAGCAGCTTGAAGGGGGCTAGCTCCTACAATGAGCAGTTCTTC. Translation: CASSLKGASSYNEQFF.

This clone was seen only a few times. Distinct nucleotide sequences in the sample also encode this CDR3. The CDR3 protein is CASSLDSGRRNEQFF. DNA of the CDR3: TGTGCCAGCAGCTTAGATAGCGGGAGGAGGAATGAGCAGTTCTTC. J is TRBJ2-1 and V is TRBV7-2, with TRBD2 matching over 10 bases. CDR1 and CDR2 (germline): SGHTA, FQGNSA. J was trimmed by 7 bases and V by 1 base; bases with no gene match: 4. CDR3 length equals 15 residues.

This clone was detected a few times. V usage is TRBV7-2 and J usage is TRBJ1-1; D remains unclear. V gave up 5 bases and J gave up 0 bases, with 7 bases separating them. The CDR3 loop spans 13 amino acids. Germline V lookup: CDR1 SGHTA, CDR2 FQGNSA. CDR3 amino acids: CASSLHMNTEAFF. CDR3 DNA: TGTGCCAGCAGCCTTCACATGAACACTGAAGCTTTCTTT.

This clone was recorded a few times. This sequence joins TRBV28 and TRBJ2-1; TRBD2 aligns across 8 bases. The CDR3 runs to 15 residues. After removal of 5 bases from V and 0 bases from J, the junction contained 3 bases not matched to a gene. The V gene's germline CDR1 is MDHEN and CDR2 SYDVKM. The CDR3 region is CASSPTSVSYNEQFF. The CDR3 DNA is TGTGCCAGCAGTCCGACTAGCGTCTCCTACAATGAGCAGTTCTTC. The whole variable domain, filled in from reference TRBV28 and TRBJ2-1, reads DVKVTQSSRYLVKRTGEKVFLECVQDMDHENMFWYRQDPGLGLRLIYFSYDVKMKEKGDIPEGYSVSREKKERFSLILESASTNQTSMYLCASSPTSVSYNEQFFGPGTRLTVL.

V gene TRBV10-3 combines with J gene TRBJ2-3; D may be TRBD1 (5 bases). V shed 4 bases and J shed 8 bases, with 13 bases lying between them. The length of the CDR3 is 13 residues. Germline values: CDR1 ENHRY, CDR2 SYGVKD. CDR3 sequence: CAISGEGAPTQYF. The CDR3 nucleotides are TGTGCCATCAGTGGCGAAGGGGCACCTACGCAGTATTTT.

The rearrangement uses TRBV4-2 and TRBJ2-5; D assignment may be TRBD1 or TRBD2 (5 bases each). The CDR3 runs 16 residues. V was clipped by 3 bases and J by 5 bases, with 19 bases between them. Per germline, CDR1 LGHNA and CDR2 YNFKEQ. The CDR3 reads CASSQGRSKVGETQYF. CDR3 DNA: TGTGCCAGCAGCCAGGGACGTTCCAAGGTTGGGGAGACCCAGTACTTC.

This clone was detected a few times. The J gene is TRBJ2-7, the V gene TRBV28; 7 nucleotides align to TRBD2. The V gene's germline CDR1 is MDHEN and CDR2 SYDVKM. The CDR3 has 15 amino acids. With 5 bases clipped from V and 1 base from J, the junction kept 8 bases outside the gene matches. The CDR3 is CASSPGRAGSYEQYF. The CDR3 coding sequence is TGTGCCAGCAGTCCAGGGAGGGCGGGGTCCTACGAGCAGTACTTC.